The present entry profiles one T cell receptor beta chain with its context. Antigen unknown. Germline and junction disagree at one end, which may indicate a read error. This record belongs to a study of blood T cells in healthy people across ages. Study results and caveats: Measured against age, TCR beta diversity per million T cells decreased in a roughly linear manner. Investigators treated diversity estimates from one million T cells as underestimates.

For every donor, a draw yielded around 10 milliliters of peripheral blood. Sample-barcoded 5' priming and a J-beta primer mix drove a second PCR of roughly 7 to 11 cycles. TCRdb recomputed calls from the 5' RACE reads with MiXCR, one row per CDR3 protein. The top ten clones hold 30% to 40% of a sample with about 680,000 distinct CDR3 sequences, about half of them seen once. The CDR3 loop spans 14 amino acids. Looked up from germline, CDR1 is SGDLS and CDR2 is YYNGEE. The rearrangement uses TRBV9 and TRBJ2-3; 8 bases align to TRBD1. This clonotype was sampled from a woman aged 60-70 years in good health. Sequencing was carried out using blood. CDR3 amino acids: CTSSDRGRIDTQYF. CDR3 coding DNA: TGTACCAGCAGCGACAGGGGCCGCATAGATACGCAGTATTTT. The variable domain in full, with the rest retrieved from reference TRBV9 and TRBJ2-3, is DSGVTQTPKHLITATGQRVTLRCSPRSGDLSVYWYQQSLDQGLQFLIQYYNGEERAKGNILERFSAQQFPDLHSELNLSSLELGDSALYFCTSSDRGRIDTQYFGPGTRLTVL.